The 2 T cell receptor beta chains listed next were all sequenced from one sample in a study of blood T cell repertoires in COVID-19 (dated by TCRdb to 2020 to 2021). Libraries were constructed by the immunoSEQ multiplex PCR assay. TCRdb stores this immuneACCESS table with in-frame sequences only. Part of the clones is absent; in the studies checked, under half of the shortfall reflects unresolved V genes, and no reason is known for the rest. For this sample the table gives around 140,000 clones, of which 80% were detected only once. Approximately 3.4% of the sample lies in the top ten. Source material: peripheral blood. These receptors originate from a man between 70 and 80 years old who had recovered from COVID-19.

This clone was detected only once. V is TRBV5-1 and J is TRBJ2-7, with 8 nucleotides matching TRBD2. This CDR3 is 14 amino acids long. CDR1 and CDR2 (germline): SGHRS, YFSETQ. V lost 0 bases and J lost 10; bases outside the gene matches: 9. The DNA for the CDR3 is TGCGCCAGCAGCTTGGGCGTTAGCGGGATGGACCAGTACTTC. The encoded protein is CASSLGVSGMDQYF.

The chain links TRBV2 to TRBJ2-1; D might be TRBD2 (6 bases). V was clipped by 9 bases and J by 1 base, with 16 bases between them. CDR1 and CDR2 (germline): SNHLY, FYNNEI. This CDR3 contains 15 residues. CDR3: CASQAPGTSYNEQFF. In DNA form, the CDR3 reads TGTGCCAGTCAAGCCCCGGGGACTTCCTACAATGAGCAGTTCTTC.